These T cell receptor beta chains were read from a single sample in a study of blood T cell repertoires in COVID-19. Clones were read by immunoSEQ multiplex PCR, and TCRdb kept only the in-frame ones, dropping some. The sample includes a few hundred thousand clones, about nine tenths seen only once; the top ten take 6.3%. The specimen was peripheral blood. These receptor sequences come from a woman aged 50 to 65 with COVID-19, enrolled during active disease. CDR3s include the opening cysteine and the closing phenylalanine or tryptophan. D genes are given only for firm matches. Some rows have no size entry. The others give once, few or many, or a class for an expanded clone.

V,J,size,D,CDR3,DNA
TRBV30,TRBJ2-3,NA,TRBD2,CAWSVPGLAGVTDTQYF,TGTGCCTGGAGTGTACCGGGACTAGCGGGGGTCACAGATACGCAGTATTTT
TRBV30,TRBJ2-6,NA,NA,CACHPFRIESGANVLTF,TGTGCCTGTCACCCGTTCCGAATTGAGTCTGGGGCCAACGTCCTGACTTTC
TRBV3-1/TRBV3-2,TRBJ1-1,NA,TRBD1,CASSHDRGLGTEAFF,TGTGCCAGCAGCCACGACAGGGGGCTAGGCACTGAAGCTTTCTTT
TRBV18,TRBJ2-7,NA,TRBD2,CASSPPSGSSYEQYF,TGTGCCAGCTCACCCCCTAGCGGGAGTTCCTACGAGCAGTACTTC
TRBV3-1/TRBV3-2,TRBJ2-5,once,NA,CASSQGGTPQETQYF,TGTGCCAGCAGCCAAGGAGGGACACCTCAAGAGACCCAGTACTTC
TRBV19,TRBJ1-4,NA,TRBD1,CASRDRAIEKLFF,TGTGCCAGTAGGGACAGGGCAATCGAAAAACTGTTTTTT
TRBV19,TRBJ2-5,NA,NA,CASSTTHHETQYF,TGTGCCAGTAGTACCACACATCATGAGACCCAGTACTTC
TRBV7-2,TRBJ1-5,NA,TRBD1,CASSLRRGPNQPQHF,TGTGCCAGCAGCCTACGCAGGGGGCCCAATCAGCCCCAGCATTTT
TRBV10-2,TRBJ1-1,few,NA,CASSTGRGNTEAFF,TGCGCCAGCAGTACCGGACGGGGGAACACTGAAGCTTTCTTT
TRBV7-9,TRBJ2-7,NA,TRBD1,CASSPGQLFTYEQYF,TGTGCCAGCAGCCCGGGACAGCTTTTTACCTACGAGCAGTACTTC
TRBV18,TRBJ1-2,NA,NA,CASSPEAGNNYGYTF,TGTGCCAGCTCACCCGAGGCAGGGAATAACTATGGCTACACCTTC
TRBV12-3/TRBV12-4,TRBJ1-1,few,NA,CASTSSGVSEAFF,TGTGCCAGCACCTCCTCGGGGGTCTCTGAAGCTTTCTTT
TRBV19,TRBJ2-3,NA,TRBD2,CASSPGAGAFADTQYF,TGTGCCAGTAGTCCGGGAGCGGGAGCCTTCGCAGATACGCAGTATTTT
TRBV9,TRBJ1-4,NA,TRBD1,CASSETGVNEKLFF,TGTGCCAGCAGCGAAACAGGGGTGAATGAAAAACTGTTTTTT
TRBV7-6,TRBJ1-5,NA,NA,CASSLTRNQPQHF,TGTGCCAGCAGCTTAACTCGTAATCAGCCCCAGCATTTT
TRBV30,TRBJ2-1,NA,NA,CAWSVGTPEQFF,TGTGCCTGGAGTGTAGGGACACCTGAGCAGTTCTTC
TRBV5-8,TRBJ1-1,NA,TRBD1,CASSLAISFRTGNAFF,TGTGCCAGCAGCTTGGCCATAAGTTTCAGGACAGGGAACGCTTTCTTT
TRBV6-6,TRBJ2-5,NA,NA,CASSPPGTATQYF,TGTGCCAGCAGCCCCCCAGGTACGGCGACCCAGTACTTC
TRBV6-2/TRBV6-3,TRBJ2-3,NA,TRBD1,CASSYSGQGATDTQYF,TGTGCCAGCAGTTACTCCGGCCAGGGGGCAACAGATACGCAGTATTTT
TRBV19,TRBJ2-1,NA,NA,CASSIGGVPNEQFF,TGTGCCAGTAGTATCGGGGGAGTGCCCAATGAGCAGTTCTTC
TRBV24-1,TRBJ2-5,NA,TRBD2,CATSEREATIGETQYF,TGTGCCACCAGCGAGCGGGAGGCAACGATCGGGGAGACCCAGTACTTC
TRBV19,TRBJ2-2,once,TRBD2,CASSILAGIPRTGELFF,TGTGCCAGTAGTATACTAGCGGGGATCCCGAGGACCGGGGAGCTGTTTTTT
TRBV6-1,TRBJ1-6,NA,TRBD1,CASSDSGDSSPLHF,TGTGCCAGCAGTGATTCAGGGGACAGTTCACCCCTCCACTTT
TRBV10-3,TRBJ2-1,NA,TRBD2,CAISESGGRASYNEQFF,TGTGCCATCAGTGAGTCGGGCGGGAGGGCCTCCTACAATGAGCAGTTCTTC
TRBV18,TRBJ1-1,NA,TRBD1,CASSLAGTVNTEAFF,TGTGCCAGCTCACTTGCCGGGACAGTAAACACTGAAGCTTTCTTT
TRBV9,TRBJ1-1,NA,NA,CASSARGSGSAFF,TGTGCCAGCAGCGCCCGGGGTAGCGGTTCAGCTTTCTTT
TRBV3-1/TRBV3-2,TRBJ2-1,NA,NA,CASSPSTSYNEQFF,TGTGCCAGCAGCCCCTCTACGAGCTACAATGAGCAGTTCTTC
TRBV19,TRBJ1-6,NA,TRBD1,CASSLRGQLYNSPLHF,TGTGCCAGTAGTCTCCGGGGACAGCTGTATAATTCACCCCTCCACTTT
TRBV7-2,TRBJ2-1,NA,NA,CASSLHGSSSWNEQFF,TGTGCCAGCAGCTTACACGGGAGTTCGTCCTGGAATGAGCAGTTCTTC
TRBV7-9,TRBJ1-2,NA,TRBD1,CASSLAGTDYGYTF,TGTGCCAGCAGCTTAGCCGGGACAGACTATGGCTACACCTTC
TRBV4-1,TRBJ1-3,few,TRBD1,CASSHYRGDGNTIYF,TGCGCCAGCAGCCACTACAGGGGAGACGGAAACACCATATATTTT
TRBV23-1,TRBJ1-2,NA,NA,CASSQCQSGGYTF,TGCGCCAGCAGTCAATGCCAGTCGGGTGGCTACACCTTC
TRBV10-3,TRBJ1-4,NA,TRBD1,CATAGTVGEKLFF,TGTGCCACCGCCGGGACAGTAGGTGAAAAACTGTTTTTT